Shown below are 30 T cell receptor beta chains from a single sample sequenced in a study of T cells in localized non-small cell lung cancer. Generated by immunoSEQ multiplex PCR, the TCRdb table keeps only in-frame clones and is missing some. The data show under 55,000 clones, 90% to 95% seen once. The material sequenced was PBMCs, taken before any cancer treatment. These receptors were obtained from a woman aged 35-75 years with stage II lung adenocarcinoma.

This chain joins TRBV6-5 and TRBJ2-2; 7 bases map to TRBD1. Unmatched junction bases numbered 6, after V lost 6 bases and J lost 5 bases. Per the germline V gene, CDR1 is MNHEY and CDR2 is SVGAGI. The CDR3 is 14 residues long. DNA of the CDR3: TGTGCCAGCAGCCTACAGGGGCAGACCGGGGAGCTGTTTTTT. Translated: CASSLQGQTGELFF.

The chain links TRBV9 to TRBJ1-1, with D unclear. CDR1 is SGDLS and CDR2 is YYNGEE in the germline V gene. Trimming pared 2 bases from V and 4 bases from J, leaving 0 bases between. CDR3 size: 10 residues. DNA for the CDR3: TGTGCCAGCAGCGTCACTGAAGCTTTCTTT. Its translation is CASSVTEAFF.

The CDR3 DNA follows: TGTGCCAGCAGCTCGCCTGGGGGAGGTGGTTACGAGCAGTACTTC. It is translated as CASSSPGGGGYEQYF. The chain links TRBV5-4 to TRBJ2-7; possible D gene TRBD2, 6 bases. The V end was cut by 3 bases, the J end by 4 bases, with 17 bases between. Per germline, CDR1 SGHNT and CDR2 YYREEE (reference sequence). The CDR3 totals 15 residues.

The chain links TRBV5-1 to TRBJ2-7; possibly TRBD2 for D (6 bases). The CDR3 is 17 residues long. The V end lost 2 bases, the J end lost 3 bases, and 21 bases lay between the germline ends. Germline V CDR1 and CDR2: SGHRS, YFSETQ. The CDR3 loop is CASSFLPIKDGGYEQYF. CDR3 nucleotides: TGCGCCAGCAGCTTCCTACCAATAAAGGACGGGGGCTACGAGCAGTACTTC.

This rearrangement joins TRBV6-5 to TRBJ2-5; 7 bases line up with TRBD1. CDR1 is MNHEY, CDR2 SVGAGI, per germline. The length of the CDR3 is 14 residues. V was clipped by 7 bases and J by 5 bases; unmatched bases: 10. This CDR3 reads CASTVTARGETQYF. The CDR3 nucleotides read TGTGCCAGCACTGTTACCGCCAGGGGGGAGACCCAGTACTTC.

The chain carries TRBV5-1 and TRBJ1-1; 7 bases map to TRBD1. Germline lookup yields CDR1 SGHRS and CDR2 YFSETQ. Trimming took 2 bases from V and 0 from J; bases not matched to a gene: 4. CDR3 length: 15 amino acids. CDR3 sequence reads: CASSLTGAMNTEAFF. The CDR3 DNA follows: TGCGCCAGCAGCTTAACAGGGGCAATGAACACTGAAGCTTTCTTT.

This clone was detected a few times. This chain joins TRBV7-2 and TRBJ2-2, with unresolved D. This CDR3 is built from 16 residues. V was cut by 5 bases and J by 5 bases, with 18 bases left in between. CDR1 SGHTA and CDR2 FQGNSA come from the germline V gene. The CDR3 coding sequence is TGTGCCAGCAGCCTCATCCGTACGGCCGGTACCGGGGAGCTGTTTTTT. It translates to CASSLIRTAGTGELFF.

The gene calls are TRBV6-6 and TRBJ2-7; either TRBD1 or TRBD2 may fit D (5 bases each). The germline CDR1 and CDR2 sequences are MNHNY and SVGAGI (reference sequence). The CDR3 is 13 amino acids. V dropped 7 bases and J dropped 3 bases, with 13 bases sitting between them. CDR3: CASTGDGYYEQYF. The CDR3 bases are TGTGCCAGCACCGGGGACGGATACTACGAGCAGTACTTC.

CDR3 DNA: TGTGCCAGTAGCGGGGGACCCCGGAGCGATACGCAGTATTTT. Translation: CASSGGPRSDTQYF. The chain recombines TRBV19 with TRBJ2-3; weak D call: TRBD2 (6 bases). The CDR3 runs 14 residues. Germline V gives CDR1 LNHDA, CDR2 SQIVND (reference sequence). V was shortened by 6 bases and J by 6 bases, with 16 bases between the two germline ends.

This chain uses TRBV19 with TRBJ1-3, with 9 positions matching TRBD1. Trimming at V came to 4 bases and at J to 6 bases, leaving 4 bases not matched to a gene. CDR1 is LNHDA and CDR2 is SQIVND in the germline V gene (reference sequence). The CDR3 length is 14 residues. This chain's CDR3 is CASSKGQGANTIYF. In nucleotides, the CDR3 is TGTGCCAGTAGTAAGGGACAGGGCGCAAACACCATATATTTT.

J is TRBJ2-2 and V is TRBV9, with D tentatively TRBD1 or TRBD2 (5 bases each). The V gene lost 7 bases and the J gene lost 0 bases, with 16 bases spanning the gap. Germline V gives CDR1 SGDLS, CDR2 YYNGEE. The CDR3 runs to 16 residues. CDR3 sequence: CASHSSRGPNTGELFF. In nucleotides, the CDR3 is TGTGCCAGCCATTCTAGCCGGGGCCCGAACACCGGGGAGCTGTTTTTT.

In DNA, the CDR3 is TGTGCCAGCAGCTTAAGAGGGGGCGGGAAGATGAACACTGAAGCTTTCTTT. This codes for CASSLRGGGKMNTEAFF. This chain links TRBV7-9 with TRBJ1-1; 7 bases align to TRBD1. The CDR3 is 17 amino acids. The germline gives CDR1 SEHNR, CDR2 FQNEAQ (reference sequence). The V gene end was trimmed by 2 bases and the J gene end by 0 bases; junction bases not matched to a gene: 9.

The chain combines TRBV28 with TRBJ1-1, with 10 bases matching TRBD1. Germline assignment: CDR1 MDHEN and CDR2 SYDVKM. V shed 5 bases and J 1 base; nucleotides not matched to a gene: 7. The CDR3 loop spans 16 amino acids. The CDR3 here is CASSPDRGRKNTEAFF. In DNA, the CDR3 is TGTGCCAGCAGTCCCGACAGGGGGCGGAAGAACACTGAAGCTTTCTTT.

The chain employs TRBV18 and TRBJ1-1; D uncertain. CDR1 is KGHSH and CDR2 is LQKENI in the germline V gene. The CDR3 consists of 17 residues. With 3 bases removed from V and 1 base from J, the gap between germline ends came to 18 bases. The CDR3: CASSPVVPRGSNTEAFF. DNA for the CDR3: TGTGCCAGCTCACCGGTAGTACCTCGGGGTTCGAACACTGAAGCTTTCTTT.

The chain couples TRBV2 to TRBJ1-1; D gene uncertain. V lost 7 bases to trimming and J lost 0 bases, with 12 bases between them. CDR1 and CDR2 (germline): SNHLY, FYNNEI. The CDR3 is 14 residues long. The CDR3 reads CASTQARVNTEAFF. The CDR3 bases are TGTGCCAGCACCCAAGCCCGGGTGAACACTGAAGCTTTCTTT.

The CDR3 loop is CASSRDLGSYEQYF. The CDR3, as DNA: TGTGCCAGCAGTCGGGACCTGGGGTCCTACGAGCAGTACTTC. V gene TRBV27 combines with J gene TRBJ2-7, with D perhaps assigned TRBD1 or TRBD2 (5 bases each). The CDR3 length is 14 residues. Germline V lookup: CDR1 MNHEY, CDR2 SMNVEV (reference sequence). Trimming took 5 bases from V and 1 from J, leaving 12 bases between them.

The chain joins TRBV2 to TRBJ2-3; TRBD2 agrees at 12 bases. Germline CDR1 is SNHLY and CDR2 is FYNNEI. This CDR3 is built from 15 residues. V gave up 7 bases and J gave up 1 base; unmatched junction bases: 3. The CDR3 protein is CASTSGGAGTDTQYF. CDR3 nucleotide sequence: TGTGCCAGCACTAGCGGGGGGGCCGGCACAGATACGCAGTATTTT.

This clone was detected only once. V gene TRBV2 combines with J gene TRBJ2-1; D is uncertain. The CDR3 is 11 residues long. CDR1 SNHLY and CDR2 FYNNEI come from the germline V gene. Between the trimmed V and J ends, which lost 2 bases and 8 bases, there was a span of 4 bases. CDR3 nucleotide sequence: TGTGCCAGCAGTGAATTCGATGAGCAGTTCTTC. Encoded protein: CASSEFDEQFF.

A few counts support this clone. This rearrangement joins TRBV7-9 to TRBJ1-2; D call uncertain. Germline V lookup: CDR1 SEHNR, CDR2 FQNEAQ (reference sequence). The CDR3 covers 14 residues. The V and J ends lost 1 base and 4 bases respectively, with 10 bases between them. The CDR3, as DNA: TGTGCCAGCAGCTTAGGGGAGGGCTCCTATGGCTACACCTTC. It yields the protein CASSLGEGSYGYTF.

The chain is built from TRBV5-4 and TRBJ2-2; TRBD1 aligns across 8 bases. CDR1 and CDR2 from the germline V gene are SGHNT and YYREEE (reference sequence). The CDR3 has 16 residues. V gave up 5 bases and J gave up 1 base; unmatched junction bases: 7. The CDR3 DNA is TGTGCCAGCAGGGGCACCGGGACAGGGAACACCGGGGAGCTGTTTTTT. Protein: CASRGTGTGNTGELFF. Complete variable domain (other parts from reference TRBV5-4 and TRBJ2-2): ETGVTQSPTHLIKTRGQQVTLRCSSQSGHNTVSWYQQALGQGPQFIFQYYREEENGRGNFPPRFSGLQFPNYSSELNVNALELDDSALYLCASRGTGTGNTGELFFGEGSRLTVL.

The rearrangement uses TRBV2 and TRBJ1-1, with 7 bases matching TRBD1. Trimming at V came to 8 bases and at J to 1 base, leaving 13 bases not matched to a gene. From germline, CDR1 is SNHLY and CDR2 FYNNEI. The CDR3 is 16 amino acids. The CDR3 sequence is CASSEGGGWGNTEAFF. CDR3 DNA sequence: TGTGCCAGCTCAGAGGGAGGGGGCTGGGGGAACACTGAAGCTTTCTTT. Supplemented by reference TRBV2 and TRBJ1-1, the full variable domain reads EPEVTQTPSHQVTQMGQEVILRCVPISNHLYFYWYRQILGQKVEFLVSFYNNEISEKSEIFDDQFSVERPDGSNFTLKIRSTKLEDSAMYFCASSEGGGWGNTEAFFGQGTRLTVV.

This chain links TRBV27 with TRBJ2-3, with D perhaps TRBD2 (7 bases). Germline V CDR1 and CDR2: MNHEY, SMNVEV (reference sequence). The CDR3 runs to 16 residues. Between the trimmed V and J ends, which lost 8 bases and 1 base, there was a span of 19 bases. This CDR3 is CASLPLGGGRTDTQYF. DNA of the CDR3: TGTGCCAGCCTTCCCTTAGGCGGGGGCCGCACAGATACGCAGTATTTT.

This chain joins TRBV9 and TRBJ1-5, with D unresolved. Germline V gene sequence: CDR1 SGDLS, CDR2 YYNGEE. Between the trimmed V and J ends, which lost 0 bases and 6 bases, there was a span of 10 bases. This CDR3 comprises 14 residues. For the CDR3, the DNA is TGTGCCAGCAGCGTAGGATCGGGTGCTCAGCCCCAGCATTTT. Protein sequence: CASSVGSGAQPQHF.

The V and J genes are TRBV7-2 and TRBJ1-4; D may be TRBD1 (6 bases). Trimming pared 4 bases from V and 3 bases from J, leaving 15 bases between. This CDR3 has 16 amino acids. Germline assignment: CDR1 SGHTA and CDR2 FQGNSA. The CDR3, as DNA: TGTGCCAGCAGCTCCCGGAGGACAGCACCTAATGAAAAACTGTTTTTT. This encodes CASSSRRTAPNEKLFF. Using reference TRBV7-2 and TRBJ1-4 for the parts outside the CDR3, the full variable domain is GAGVSQSPSNKVTEKGKDVELRCDPISGHTALYWYRQSLGQGLEFLIYFQGNSAPDKSGLPSDRFSAERTGGSVSTLTIQRTQQEDSAVYLCASSSRRTAPNEKLFFGSGTQLSVL.

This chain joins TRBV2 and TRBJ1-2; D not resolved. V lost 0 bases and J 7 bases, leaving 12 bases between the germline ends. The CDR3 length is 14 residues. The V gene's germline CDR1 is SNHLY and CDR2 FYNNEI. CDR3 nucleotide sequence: TGTGCCAGCAGTGAAGCGCTGGCAATTTCTGGCTACACCTTC. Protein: CASSEALAISGYTF.

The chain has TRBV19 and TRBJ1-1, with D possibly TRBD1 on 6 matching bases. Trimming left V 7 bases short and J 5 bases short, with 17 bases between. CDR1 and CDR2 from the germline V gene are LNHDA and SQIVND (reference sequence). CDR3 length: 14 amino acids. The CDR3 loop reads CASIPITGRTEAFF. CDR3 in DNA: TGTGCCAGTATCCCAATCACAGGGCGGACTGAAGCTTTCTTT.

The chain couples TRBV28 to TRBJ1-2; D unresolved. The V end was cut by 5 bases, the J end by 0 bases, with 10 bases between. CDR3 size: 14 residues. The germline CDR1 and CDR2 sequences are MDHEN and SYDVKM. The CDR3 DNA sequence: TGTGCCAGCAGTGGACGTACACCTAACTATGGCTACACCTTC. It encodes CASSGRTPNYGYTF.

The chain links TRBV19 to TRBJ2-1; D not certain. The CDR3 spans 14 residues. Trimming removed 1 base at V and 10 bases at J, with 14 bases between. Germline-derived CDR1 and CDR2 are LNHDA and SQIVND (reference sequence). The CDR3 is CASSIVTPRQEQFF. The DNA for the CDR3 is TGTGCCAGTAGTATAGTGACTCCCCGCCAGGAGCAGTTCTTC.

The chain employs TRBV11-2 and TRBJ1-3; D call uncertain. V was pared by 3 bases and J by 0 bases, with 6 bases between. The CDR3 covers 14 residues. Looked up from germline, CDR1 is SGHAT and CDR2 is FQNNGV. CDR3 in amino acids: CASSLAGSGNTIYF. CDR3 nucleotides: TGTGCCAGCAGCTTGGCAGGCTCTGGAAACACCATATATTTT.

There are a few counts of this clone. The CDR3: CASSLFETYEQYF. CDR3 in DNA: TGTGCCAGCAGCTTATTCGAGACCTACGAGCAGTACTTC. The genes are TRBV7-9 and TRBJ2-7; no clear D gene. V dropped 2 bases and J dropped 2 bases, with 7 bases sitting between them. Per germline, CDR1 SEHNR and CDR2 FQNEAQ (reference sequence). The CDR3 contains 13 residues. The full variable domain, in which reference TRBV7-9 and TRBJ2-7 provide the parts outside the CDR3, is DTGVSQNPRHKITKRGQNVTFRCDPISEHNRLYWYRQTLGQGPEFLTYFQNEAQLEKSRLLSDRFSAERPKGSFSTLEIQRTEQGDSAMYLCASSLFETYEQYFGPGTRLTVT.